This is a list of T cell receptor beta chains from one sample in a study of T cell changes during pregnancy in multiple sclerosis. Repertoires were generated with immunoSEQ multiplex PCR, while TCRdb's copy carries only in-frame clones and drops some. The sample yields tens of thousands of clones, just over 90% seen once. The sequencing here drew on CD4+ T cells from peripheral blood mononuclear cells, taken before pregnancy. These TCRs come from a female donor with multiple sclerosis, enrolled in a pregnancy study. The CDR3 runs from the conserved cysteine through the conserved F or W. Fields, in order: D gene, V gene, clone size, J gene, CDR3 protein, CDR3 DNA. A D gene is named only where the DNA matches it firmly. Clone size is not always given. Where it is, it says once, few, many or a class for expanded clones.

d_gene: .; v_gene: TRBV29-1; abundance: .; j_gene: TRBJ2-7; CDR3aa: CSVEDRQGFTYEQYF; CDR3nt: TGCAGCGTTGAAGATCGTCAGGGGTTCACCTACGAGCAGTACTTC
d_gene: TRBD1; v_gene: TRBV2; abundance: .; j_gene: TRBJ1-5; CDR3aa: CASSVGTAYQPQHF; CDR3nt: TGTGCCAGCAGTGTTGGGACAGCCTATCAGCCCCAGCATTTT
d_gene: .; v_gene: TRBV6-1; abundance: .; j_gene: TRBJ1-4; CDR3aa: CASSETWGGREKLFF; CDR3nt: TGTGCCAGCAGTGAAACGTGGGGGGGGCGAGAAAAACTGTTTTTT
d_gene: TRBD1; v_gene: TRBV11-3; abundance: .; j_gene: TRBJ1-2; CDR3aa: CASSYETGPNYGYTF; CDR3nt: TGTGCCAGCAGCTACGAGACAGGGCCTAACTATGGCTACACCTTC
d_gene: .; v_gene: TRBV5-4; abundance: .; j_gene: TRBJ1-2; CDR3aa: CASSLPGIYGYTF; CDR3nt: TGTGCCAGCAGCTTGCCAGGGATCTATGGCTACACCTTC
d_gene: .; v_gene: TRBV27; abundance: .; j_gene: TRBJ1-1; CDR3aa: CASSLSGFLNTEAFF; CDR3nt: TGTGCCAGCAGTTTGTCAGGATTTTTGAACACTGAAGCTTTCTTT
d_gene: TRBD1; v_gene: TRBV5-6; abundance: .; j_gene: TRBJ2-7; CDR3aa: CASSLLQGTYEQYF; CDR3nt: TGTGCCAGCAGCCTACTACAGGGGACCTACGAGCAGTACTTC
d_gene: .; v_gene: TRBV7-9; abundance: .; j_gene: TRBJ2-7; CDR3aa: CASSLAGGTGGSYEQYF; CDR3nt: TGTGCCAGCAGCTTAGCTGGCGGGACGGGCGGCTCCTACGAGCAGTACTTC
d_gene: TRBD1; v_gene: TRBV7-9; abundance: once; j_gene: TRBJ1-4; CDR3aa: CASSPVGTANEKLFF; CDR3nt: TGTGCCAGCAGCCCGGTCGGGACAGCGAATGAAAAACTGTTTTTT
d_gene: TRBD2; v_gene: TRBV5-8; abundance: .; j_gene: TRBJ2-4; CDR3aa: CASSTGLAANIQYF; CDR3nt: TGTGCCAGCAGCACGGGACTAGCGGCCAACATTCAGTACTTC
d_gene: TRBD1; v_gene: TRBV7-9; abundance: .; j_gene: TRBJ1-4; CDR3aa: CASSLGDRPNEKLFF; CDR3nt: TGTGCCAGCAGCTTAGGGGACAGGCCTAATGAAAAACTGTTTTTT
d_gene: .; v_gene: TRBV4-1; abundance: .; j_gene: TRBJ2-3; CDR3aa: CASSQTIADTQYF; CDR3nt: TGCGCCAGCAGCCAAACTATAGCAGATACGCAGTATTTT
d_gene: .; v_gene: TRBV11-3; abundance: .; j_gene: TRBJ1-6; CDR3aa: CASSQTSGQINSPLHF; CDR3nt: TGTGCCAGCAGCCAAACCTCAGGGCAGATTAATTCACCCCTCCACTTT
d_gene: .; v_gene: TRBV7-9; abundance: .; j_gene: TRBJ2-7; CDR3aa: CASCQGSNEQYF; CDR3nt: TGTGCCAGCTGCCAGGGGTCAAACGAGCAGTACTTC
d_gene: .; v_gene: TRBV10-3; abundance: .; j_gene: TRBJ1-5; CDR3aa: CAISPSPYNQPQHF; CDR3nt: TGTGCCATCAGTCCCTCTCCGTATAATCAGCCCCAGCATTTT
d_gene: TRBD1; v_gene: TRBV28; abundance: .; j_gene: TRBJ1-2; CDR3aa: CASSFPTGGDYGYTF; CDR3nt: TGTGCCAGCAGTTTCCCGACAGGGGGGGACTATGGCTACACCTTC
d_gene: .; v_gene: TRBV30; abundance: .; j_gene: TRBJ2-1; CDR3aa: CACRLPREQFF; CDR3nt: TGTGCCTGCCGACTACCGAGGGAGCAGTTCTTC
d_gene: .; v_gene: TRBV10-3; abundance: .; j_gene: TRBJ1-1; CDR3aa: CAISDGGAYTEAFF; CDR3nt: TGTGCCATCAGTGACGGGGGGGCTTACACTGAAGCTTTCTTT
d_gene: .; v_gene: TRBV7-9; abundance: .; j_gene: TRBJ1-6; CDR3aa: CASSLALGASPLHF; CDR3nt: TGTGCCAGCAGCTTAGCCCTAGGGGCCTCACCCCTCCACTTT
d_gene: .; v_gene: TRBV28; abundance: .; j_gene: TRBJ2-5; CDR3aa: CASSFLALSGETQYF; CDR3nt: TGTGCCAGCAGTTTTTTGGCGTTAAGCGGGGAGACCCAGTACTTC
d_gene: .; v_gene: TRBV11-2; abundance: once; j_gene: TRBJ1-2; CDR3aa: CASSAFRDTVYGYTF; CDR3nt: TGTGCCAGCAGCGCTTTCCGGGACACCGTCTATGGCTACACCTTC
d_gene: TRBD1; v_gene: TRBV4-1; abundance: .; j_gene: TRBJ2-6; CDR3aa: CASSQDPIGTGAFSGANVLTF; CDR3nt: TGCGCCAGCAGCCAAGATCCGATCGGGACAGGGGCTTTTTCTGGGGCCAACGTCCTGACTTTC
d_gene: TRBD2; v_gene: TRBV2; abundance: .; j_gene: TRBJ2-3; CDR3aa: CASSESIAGGPSTDTQYF; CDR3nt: TGTGCCAGCAGTGAGTCGATAGCGGGGGGTCCTAGCACAGATACGCAGTATTTT
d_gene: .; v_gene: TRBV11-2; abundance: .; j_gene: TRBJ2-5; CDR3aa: CASSLEGRSTQETQYF; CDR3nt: TGTGCCAGCAGCTTAGAAGGCAGGTCTACTCAAGAGACCCAGTACTTC
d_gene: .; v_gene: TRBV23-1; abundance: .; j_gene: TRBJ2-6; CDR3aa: CASSRSVNSKSNVLTF; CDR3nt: TGCGCCAGCAGTCGCTCGGTTAACAGTAAGTCCAACGTCCTGACTTTC
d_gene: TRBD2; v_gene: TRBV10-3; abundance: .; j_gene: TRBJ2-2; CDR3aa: CAISRLAGETNTGELFF; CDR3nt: TGTGCCATCAGCCGACTAGCGGGGGAAACGAACACCGGGGAGCTGTTTTTT
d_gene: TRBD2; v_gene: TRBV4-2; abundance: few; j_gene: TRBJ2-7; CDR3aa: CASSQDPRGGNYEQYF; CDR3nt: TGTGCCAGCAGCCAAGACCCCCGGGGGGGTAATTACGAGCAGTACTTC
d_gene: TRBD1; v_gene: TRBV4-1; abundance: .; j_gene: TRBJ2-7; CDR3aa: CASSQDRDRGRVQYF; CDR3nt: TGCGCCAGCAGCCAAGACCGGGACAGGGGGCGGGTGCAGTACTTC
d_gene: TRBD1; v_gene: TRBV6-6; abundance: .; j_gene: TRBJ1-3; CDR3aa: CASSSQGVSGNTIYF; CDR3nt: TGTGCCAGCAGTTCACAGGGGGTCTCTGGAAACACCATATATTTT
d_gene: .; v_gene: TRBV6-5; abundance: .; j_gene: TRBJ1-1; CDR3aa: CASSYAGQNTEAFF; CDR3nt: TGTGCCAGCAGTTACGCTGGCCAGAACACTGAAGCTTTCTTT
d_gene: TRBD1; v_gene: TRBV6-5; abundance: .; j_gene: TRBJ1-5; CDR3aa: CASSSLGQGSDQPQHF; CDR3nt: TGTGCCAGCAGTTCACTCGGACAGGGGTCGGATCAGCCCCAGCATTTT
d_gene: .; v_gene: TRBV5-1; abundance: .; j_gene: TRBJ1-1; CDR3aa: CASSLAGMNTEAFF; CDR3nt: TGCGCCAGCAGCTTGGCGGGGATGAACACTGAAGCTTTCTTT
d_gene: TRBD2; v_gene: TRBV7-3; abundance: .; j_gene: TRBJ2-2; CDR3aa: CASRITSGTGELFF; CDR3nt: TGTGCCAGCAGGATAACTAGCGGGACCGGGGAGCTGTTTTTT
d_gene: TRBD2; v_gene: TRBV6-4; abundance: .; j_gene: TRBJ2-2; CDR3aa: CASSPGRSANTGELFF; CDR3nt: TGTGCCAGCAGCCCCGGGAGGAGCGCGAACACCGGGGAGCTGTTTTTT
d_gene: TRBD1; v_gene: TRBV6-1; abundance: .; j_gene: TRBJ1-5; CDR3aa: CASSSRGLGNQPQHF; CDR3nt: TGTGCCAGCAGCTCCAGGGGGCTCGGCAATCAGCCCCAGCATTTT
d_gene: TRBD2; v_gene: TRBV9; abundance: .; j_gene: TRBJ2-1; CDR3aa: CASSVPSGGGSYNEQFF; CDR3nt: TGTGCCAGCAGCGTCCCTAGCGGGGGGGGTTCCTACAATGAGCAGTTCTTC
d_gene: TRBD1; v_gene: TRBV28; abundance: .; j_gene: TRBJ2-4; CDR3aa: CASSVPGQGASIQYF; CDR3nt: TGTGCCAGCAGTGTTCCGGGACAGGGGGCGAGCATTCAGTACTTC
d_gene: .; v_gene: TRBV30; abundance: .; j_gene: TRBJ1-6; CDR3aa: CAWSVRGRGSPLHF; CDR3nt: TGTGCCTGGAGTGTACGCGGGAGGGGTTCACCCCTCCACTTT
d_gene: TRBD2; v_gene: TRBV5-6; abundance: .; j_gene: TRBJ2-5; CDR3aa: CASSFGLAGGWETQYF; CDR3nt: TGTGCCAGCAGCTTTGGACTAGCGGGAGGGTGGGAGACCCAGTACTTC
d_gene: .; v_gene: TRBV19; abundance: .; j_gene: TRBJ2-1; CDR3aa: CATHGLAMNEQFF; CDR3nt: TGTGCCACCCATGGGCTAGCGATGAATGAGCAGTTCTTC
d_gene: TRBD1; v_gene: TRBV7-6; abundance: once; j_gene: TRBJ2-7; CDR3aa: CASSLGGTGAYEQYF; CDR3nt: TGTGCCAGCAGCTTAGGCGGGACAGGGGCCTACGAGCAGTACTTC
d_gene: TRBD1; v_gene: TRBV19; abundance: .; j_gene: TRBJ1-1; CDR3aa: CASTPGGYTEAFF; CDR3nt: TGTGCCAGTACCCCAGGGGGCTACACTGAAGCTTTCTTT
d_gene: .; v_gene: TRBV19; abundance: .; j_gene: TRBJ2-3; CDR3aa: CASSIRTATDTQYF; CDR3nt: TGTGCCAGTAGTATCAGGACAGCCACAGATACGCAGTATTTT
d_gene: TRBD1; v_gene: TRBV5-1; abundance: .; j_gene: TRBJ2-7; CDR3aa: CASSLGWDRGSYEQYF; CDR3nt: TGCGCCAGCAGCCTGGGCTGGGACAGGGGCTCCTACGAGCAGTACTTC
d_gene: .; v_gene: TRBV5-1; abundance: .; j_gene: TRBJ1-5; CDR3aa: CASSLGTSGTIQHF; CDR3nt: TGCGCCAGCAGCTTAGGAACCTCCGGGACAATCCAGCATTTT
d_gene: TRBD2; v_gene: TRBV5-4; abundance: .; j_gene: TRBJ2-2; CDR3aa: CASSLDGRAFTGELFF; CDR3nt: TGTGCCAGCAGCTTGGACGGGAGGGCCTTCACCGGGGAGCTGTTTTTT
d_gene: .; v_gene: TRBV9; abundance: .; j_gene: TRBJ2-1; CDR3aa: CASSVLGLSHEQFF; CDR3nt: TGTGCCAGCAGTGTCTTGGGACTCAGCCATGAGCAGTTCTTC
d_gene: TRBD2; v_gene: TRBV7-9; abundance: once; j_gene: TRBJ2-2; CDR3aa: CASSLRTSGATGELFF; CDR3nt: TGTGCCAGCAGCTTACGGACTAGCGGGGCGACCGGGGAGCTGTTTTTT
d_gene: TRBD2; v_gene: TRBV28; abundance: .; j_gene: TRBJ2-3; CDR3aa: CASSYPLAGRTDTQYF; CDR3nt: TGTGCCAGCAGTTATCCCCTAGCGGGTCGCACAGATACGCAGTATTTT
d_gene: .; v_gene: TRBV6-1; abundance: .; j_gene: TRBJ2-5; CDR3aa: CASKKGPRETQYF; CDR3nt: TGTGCCAGCAAAAAGGGGCCGCGGGAGACCCAGTACTTC
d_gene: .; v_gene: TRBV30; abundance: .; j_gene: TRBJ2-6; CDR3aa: CAWLRDSGANVLTF; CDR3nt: TGTGCCTGGCTAAGAGATTCTGGGGCCAACGTCCTGACTTTC
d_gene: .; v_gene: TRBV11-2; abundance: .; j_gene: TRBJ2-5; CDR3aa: CASSPGQQTQYF; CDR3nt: TGTGCCAGCAGCCCCGGACAGCAGACCCAGTACTTC
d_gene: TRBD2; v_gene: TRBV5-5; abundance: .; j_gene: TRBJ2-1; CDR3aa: CASSKGTSGQSSYNEQFF; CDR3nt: TGTGCCAGCAGCAAGGGGACTAGCGGTCAAAGCTCCTACAATGAGCAGTTCTTC
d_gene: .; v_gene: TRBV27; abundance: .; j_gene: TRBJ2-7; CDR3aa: CASSSYPGPAYEQYF; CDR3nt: TGTGCCAGCAGTTCCTACCCAGGGCCCGCCTACGAGCAGTACTTC
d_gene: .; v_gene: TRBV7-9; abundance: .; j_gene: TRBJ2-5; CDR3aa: CASSLIGETQYF; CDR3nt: TGTGCCAGCAGCTTGATCGGGGAGACCCAGTACTTC
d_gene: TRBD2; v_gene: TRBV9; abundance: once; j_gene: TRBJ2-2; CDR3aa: CASSGRGVGELFF; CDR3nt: TGTGCCAGCAGCGGACGGGGGGTCGGGGAGCTGTTTTTT
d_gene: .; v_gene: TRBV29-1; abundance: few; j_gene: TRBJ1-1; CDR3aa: CSVVFGDTEAFF; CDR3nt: TGCAGCGTTGTTTTCGGGGACACTGAAGCTTTCTTT